This T cell receptor beta chain emerged from a study of shared clonotypes between healthy human individuals. Study as a whole: CD4 naive and CD4 memory each took three plates per donor, while CD8 naive took two and CD8 memory one. Findings of the study overall: Researchers found naive subsets generally carried larger estimated richness than memory subsets. Non-shared clonotypes had lower generation probabilities than clonotypes shared by all four sorted-subset donors.

A note on this clone: Its antigen is not known.

The CDR3 totals 16 residues. J gave up 6 bases and V 4 bases, and 9 bases lay outside the gene matches. Germline-derived CDR1 and CDR2 are MDHEN and SYDVKM. The donor population consisted of healthy HIV-negative adults with no recent acute infections or vaccinations. TCRdb's copy holds only in-frame clones and misses some; the assay was immunoSEQ multiplex PCR. Of over a million clones in the sample, around 78% were seen once. The source of this sequence is a man between 18 and 35 years old in good health. Some clones in this sample may be carry-over from other donors' samples. The material sequenced was memory CD4+ T cells from PBMCs. Subset noted: CD45RA-negative fraction. The chain uses TRBV28 and TRBJ2-1; 10 bases line up with TRBD1. The CDR3 region has the DNA TGTGCCAGCAGTTGGGGCGGGACAGGGGCCCTCAATGAGCAGTTCTTC. Amino acid sequence: CASSWGGTGALNEQFF.